This T cell receptor beta chain was captured by sequencing in a study of CD8 T cells in Susac syndrome. Reverse transcription used about 0.45 to 1 ug RNA and random hexamers. TCRdb processed the immunoSEQ multiplex PCR reads anew with MiXCR; each CDR3 protein has one entry. The repertoire consists of about 160,000 distinct CDR3 sequences, with 90% to 96% occurring once and the leading ten covering roughly 0.12%. Germline-derived CDR1 and CDR2 are SGHTA and FQGTGA. Germline trimming cut 5 bases from V and 8 bases from J; bases unmatched to any gene: 10. The CDR3 length is 15 residues. The chain combines TRBV7-3 with TRBJ2-1; 9 nucleotides match TRBD2. The receptor's source is a human donor with Susac syndrome. Sequenced: CD4+ T cells from PBMCs. As DNA, the CDR3 is TGTGCCAGCAGCCAAGGCGGGAGGGCCGGGGATGAGCAGTTCTTC. Translation gives CASSQGGRAGDEQFF.